The 21 T cell receptor beta chains in this list originate from one sample, sequenced in a study of identical twins. TCRdb itself ran the 5' RACE reads through MiXCR, one entry per CDR3 protein. The sample holds under 250,000 distinct CDR3 sequences; 6.5% to 9% are singletons and the top ten take roughly 5%. This sample also belongs to another study, concerning yellow fever vaccine responses in identical twins.

The sequencing input was CD8+ T cells sorted from blood. The origin of the receptors is a woman between 18 and 29 years old in good health.

The genes are TRBV28 and TRBJ1-1, with 9 bases matching TRBD1. The V gene's germline CDR1 is MDHEN and CDR2 SYDVKM. The trim removed 7 bases at V and 3 bases at J, leaving 9 bases unmatched. There are 15 residues in the CDR3. In DNA, the CDR3 is TGTGCCAGCAATATAATACAGGGGGCGCACACTGAAGCTTTCTTT. It yields the protein CASNIIQGAHTEAFF.

This clonotype turned up a few times. The chain has TRBV24-1 and TRBJ2-7; D remains unclear. The V end lost 2 bases, the J end lost 3 bases, and 4 bases lay between the germline ends. The CDR3 is 12 residues long. CDR1 and CDR2 from the germline V gene are KGHDR and SFDVKD. Written as DNA, the CDR3 is TGTGCCACCAGTGATTCCGACTACGAGCAGTACTTC. Translated, it gives CATSDSDYEQYF.

The table lists this clonotype with many counts. This chain joins TRBV12-3 or TRBV12-4 and TRBJ1-4; D is unresolved. Trimming stripped 6 bases from V and 2 bases from J, with 13 bases between. The CDR3 has 15 residues. In nucleotides, the CDR3 is TGTGCCAGCAGACGCCGCGGGTTGACTAATGAAAAACTGTTTTTT. Protein product: CASRRRGLTNEKLFF.

The sample holds a few counts of this clonotype. V usage is TRBV5-1 and J usage is TRBJ2-3, with 11 bases that match TRBD1. J was trimmed by 3 bases and V by 2 bases; bases with no gene match: 5. This CDR3 spans 16 amino acids. CDR1 and CDR2 (germline): SGHRS, YFSETQ. The CDR3 bases are TGCGCCAGCAGCTTCCTCCGGGACAGGGGGACAGATACGCAGTATTTT. Protein product: CASSFLRDRGTDTQYF.

The chain has TRBV27 and TRBJ2-3; 13 bases agree with TRBD2. The junction had 5 bases not matched to a gene; V was cut back by 3 bases and J by 2 bases. Germline-derived CDR1 and CDR2 are MNHEY and SMNVEV (reference sequence). The CDR3 consists of 17 residues. The CDR3 region has the DNA TGTGCCAGCAGTTTCCTAACTAGCGGGGGGGCCACAGATACGCAGTATTTT. It codes for CASSFLTSGGATDTQYF.

V gene TRBV18 combines with J gene TRBJ2-7; the match to TRBD2 covers 9 bases. This CDR3 contains 16 residues. Germline V gene data show CDR1 as KGHSH and CDR2 as LQKENI. V dropped 1 base and J dropped 0; count of bases not matched to a gene: 4. As DNA, the CDR3 is TGTGCCAGCTCACCACGTTCTAGCGGGGTCTCCTACGAGCAGTACTTC. Encoded protein: CASSPRSSGVSYEQYF. Supplemented by reference TRBV18 and TRBJ2-7, the full variable domain reads NAGVMQNPRHLVRRRGQEARLRCSPMKGHSHVYWYRQLPEEGLKFMVYLQKENIIDESGMPKERFSAEFPKEGPSILRIQQVVRGDSAAYFCASSPRSSGVSYEQYFGPGTRLTVT.

The V gene is TRBV10-2, the J gene TRBJ2-7; 7 bases fit TRBD1. This CDR3 has 12 residues. With 3 bases clipped from V and 4 bases from J, the junction kept 0 bases outside the gene matches. The germline CDR1 and CDR2 sequences are WSHSY and SAAADI. The DNA for the CDR3 is TGCGCCAGCAGTGAACAGGGGTACGAGCAGTACTTC. This sequence encodes CASSEQGYEQYF.

This clonotype has a handful of counts. V is TRBV5-1 and J is TRBJ1-1, with 9 bases matching TRBD1. Germline lookup yields CDR1 SGHRS and CDR2 YFSETQ. The ends lost 0 bases at V and 0 bases at J; junction bases unmatched: 6. This CDR3 contains 17 residues. The CDR3 protein is CASSLAPTGGMNTEAFF. In DNA form, the CDR3 reads TGCGCCAGCAGCTTGGCCCCGACAGGGGGGATGAACACTGAAGCTTTCTTT.

This clonotype was seen at least ten times. The J gene is TRBJ2-1, the V gene TRBV7-8; D unresolved. V was cut by 1 base and J by 0 bases, with 7 bases left in between. The length of the CDR3 is 15 residues. The germline CDR1 and CDR2 sequences are SGHVS and FQNEAQ. This CDR3 reads CASSLVTYSYNEQFF. The DNA of the CDR3 is TGTGCCAGCAGCTTAGTAACTTACTCCTACAATGAGCAGTTCTTC. The variable domain in full, with the rest retrieved from reference TRBV7-8 and TRBJ2-1, is GAGVSQSPRYKVAKRGQDVALRCDPISGHVSLFWYQQALGQGPEFLTYFQNEAQLDKSGLPSDRFFAERPEGSVSTLKIQRTQQEDSAVYLCASSLVTYSYNEQFFGPGTRLTVL.

This clonotype was detected a few times. This chain connects TRBV16 to TRBJ1-2; D unclear. The CDR3 spans 13 residues. Germline values: CDR1 KGHSY, CDR2 FQNENV. Trimming took off 4 bases at V and 1 base at J, with 7 bases between the two ends. The CDR3 is CASSLEHNYGYTF. The CDR3 DNA follows: TGTGCCAGCAGCCTAGAACATAACTATGGCTACACCTTC.

This clonotype was observed a handful of times. The V and J genes are TRBV20-1 and TRBJ1-2; D remains ambiguous. The V end lost 6 bases, the J end lost 3 bases, and 14 bases lay between the germline ends. The CDR3 is 13 amino acids. Germline V CDR1 and CDR2: DFQATT, SNEGSKA (reference sequence). As DNA, the CDR3 is TGCAGTGCGCCTGACACCTATGACTATGGCTACACCTTC. Translation: CSAPDTYDYGYTF.

Only a few counts were recorded for this clonotype. This chain links TRBV3-1 with TRBJ2-2; possible D gene TRBD2, 5 bases. The CDR3 contains 16 residues. Germline CDR1 is LGHDT and CDR2 is YNNKEL (reference sequence). V was pared by 4 bases and J by 0 bases, with 12 bases between. In nucleotides, the CDR3 is TGTGCCAGCAGCCCCCGGGGAGCGTCGAACACCGGGGAGCTGTTTTTT. This gives the protein CASSPRGASNTGELFF.

This chain uses TRBV9 with TRBJ1-6; possible D gene TRBD1, 6 bases. V lost 4 bases and J lost 2, with 10 bases in between. CDR3 size: 15 residues. The germline CDR1 and CDR2 sequences are SGDLS and YYNGEE. This CDR3 is CASSPRGTYNSPLHF. The CDR3 DNA is TGTGCCAGCAGCCCAAGGGGGACCTATAATTCACCCCTCCACTTT.

V is TRBV10-2 and J is TRBJ1-2, with 8 bases lining up with TRBD1. V dropped 4 bases and J dropped 2; count of bases not matched to a gene: 6. The CDR3 loop spans 15 amino acids. Germline V gene data show CDR1 as WSHSY and CDR2 as SAAADI. The DNA for the CDR3 is TGCGCCAGCAGTGTCACCGGGACAGGAAACTATGGCTACACCTTC. It translates to CASSVTGTGNYGYTF.

V usage is TRBV2 and J usage is TRBJ1-5; 8 bases match TRBD1. V was clipped by 6 bases and J by 6 bases; unmatched bases: 10. The germline gives CDR1 SNHLY, CDR2 FYNNEI. CDR3 length equals 15 residues. The CDR3 region is CASSRDRGEGQPQHF. CDR3 bases: TGTGCCAGCAGCCGCGACAGGGGAGAGGGTCAGCCCCAGCATTTT.

The V gene is TRBV6-2 or TRBV6-3, the J gene TRBJ2-3; TRBD2 aligns across 7 bases. The germline gives CDR1 MNHEY, CDR2 SVGEGT. This CDR3 has 15 residues. The J segment lost 2 bases and the V segment lost 2 bases, leaving 4 bases of the junction unmatched. CDR3 residues: CASSYLSGATDTQYF. The CDR3 DNA sequence: TGTGCCAGCAGTTACCTGAGCGGGGCCACAGATACGCAGTATTTT.

This clonotype has ten or more counts. The V call is TRBV15, the J call TRBJ2-4; D is unclear. The CDR3 has 13 amino acids. Germline V CDR1 and CDR2: LNHNV, YYDKDF (reference sequence). The V gene lost 6 bases and the J gene lost 7 bases, with 13 bases spanning the gap. The CDR3 bases are TGTGCCACCAGGGACGTCCCGGTGAACATTCAGTACTTC. Its protein product is CATRDVPVNIQYF.

The chain combines TRBV28 with TRBJ2-3, with D possibly TRBD1 on 6 matching bases. V was cut by 5 bases and J by 4 bases, with 13 bases left in between. The length of the CDR3 is 14 residues. Germline V gives CDR1 MDHEN, CDR2 SYDVKM. CDR3 bases: TGTGCCAGCAGTATAACCAGGGGTTCAGATACGCAGTATTTT. Translated: CASSITRGSDTQYF.

The gene calls are TRBV4-1 and TRBJ2-1, with a tentative D call TRBD1 (6 bases). Trimming cost V 1 base and J 7 bases, with 17 bases left between them. This CDR3 region has 16 residues. Germline V gene data show CDR1 as MGHRA and CDR2 as YSYEKL. CDR3 coding DNA: TGCGCCAGCAGCCAAGCAATCCCCCCAGGGGATAATGAGCAGTTCTTC. It yields the protein CASSQAIPPGDNEQFF.

This clonotype was counted ten times or more. Here the CDR3 DNA reads TGTGCCACCAGTGATGACGGTAGCGGGGCCCCTACTGGGGAGCTGTTTTTT. It encodes CATSDDGSGAPTGELFF. The genes are TRBV24-1 and TRBJ2-2; 8 bases fit TRBD2. The CDR3 runs 17 residues. Germline lookup yields CDR1 KGHDR and CDR2 SFDVKD. V shed 3 bases, J shed 8 bases, and the junction held 13 bases outside the gene matches.

This clonotype has ten or more counts. The DNA of the CDR3 is TGCAGTGCTAGGACGGACGAGCGAACCTTTATGAACACTGAAGCTTTCTTT. Amino acid sequence: CSARTDERTFMNTEAFF. This chain joins TRBV20-1 and TRBJ1-1, with no clear D. The ends were cut back, 3 bases at V and 0 bases at J, with 20 bases in the middle. This CDR3 has 17 residues. The germline gives CDR1 DFQATT, CDR2 SNEGSKA (reference sequence).